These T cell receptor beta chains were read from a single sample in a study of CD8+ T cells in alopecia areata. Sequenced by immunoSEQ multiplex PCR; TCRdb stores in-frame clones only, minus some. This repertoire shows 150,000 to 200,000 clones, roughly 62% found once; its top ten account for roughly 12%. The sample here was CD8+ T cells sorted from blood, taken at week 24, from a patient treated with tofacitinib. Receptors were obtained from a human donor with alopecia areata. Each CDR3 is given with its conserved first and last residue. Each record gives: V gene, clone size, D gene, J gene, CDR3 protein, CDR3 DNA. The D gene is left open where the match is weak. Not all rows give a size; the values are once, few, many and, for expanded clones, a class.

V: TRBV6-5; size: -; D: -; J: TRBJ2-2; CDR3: CASSFPNTGELFF; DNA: TGTGCCAGCAGTTTCCCGAACACCGGGGAGCTGTTTTTT
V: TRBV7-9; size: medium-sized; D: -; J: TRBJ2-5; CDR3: CASSLSRSGQETQYF; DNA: TGTGCCAGCAGCTTATCCAGGAGCGGACAAGAGACCCAGTACTTC
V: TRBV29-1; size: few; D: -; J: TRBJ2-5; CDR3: CSATDGGETQYF; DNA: TGCAGCGCCACAGACGGCGGGGAGACCCAGTACTTC
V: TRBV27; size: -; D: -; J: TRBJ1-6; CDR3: CASSFERGGRNSPLHF; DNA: TGTGCCAGCAGTTTTGAGAGGGGCGGACGAAATTCACCCCTCCACTTT
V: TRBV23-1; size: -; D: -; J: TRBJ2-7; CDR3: CASSQSGRVGDYEQYF; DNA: TGCGCCAGCAGTCAATCGGGAAGGGTCGGGGACTACGAGCAGTACTTC
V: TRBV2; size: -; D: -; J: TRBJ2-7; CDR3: CASSEARFEQYF; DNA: TGTGCCAGCAGTGAAGCCAGGTTCGAGCAGTACTTC
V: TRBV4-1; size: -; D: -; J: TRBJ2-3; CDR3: CASSQDPPQPDTQYF; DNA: TGCGCCAGCAGCCAAGATCCCCCGCAGCCAGATACGCAGTATTTT
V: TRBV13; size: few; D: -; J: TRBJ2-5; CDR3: CASSVRTADQETQYF; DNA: TGTGCCAGCAGCGTTAGAACTGCGGACCAAGAGACCCAGTACTTC
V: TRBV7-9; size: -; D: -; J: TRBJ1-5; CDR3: CASSSSRDTYQPQHF; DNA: TGTGCCAGCAGCTCATCCCGGGACACCTATCAGCCCCAGCATTTT
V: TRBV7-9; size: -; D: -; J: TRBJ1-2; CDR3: CASSQTGGPGYGYTF; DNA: TGTGCCAGCAGCCAAACCGGAGGACCGGGCTATGGCTACACCTTC
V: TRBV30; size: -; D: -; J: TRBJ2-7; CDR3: CAGAVWFNEQYF; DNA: TGTGCCGGGGCGGTGTGGTTCAACGAGCAGTACTTC
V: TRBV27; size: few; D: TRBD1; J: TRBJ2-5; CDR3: CASSPDRGLDWSETQYF; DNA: TGTGCCAGCAGTCCCGACAGGGGGCTTGATTGGAGCGAGACCCAGTACTTC
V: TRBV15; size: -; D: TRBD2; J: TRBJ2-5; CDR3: CATSKWPGQGLAGRETQYF; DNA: TGTGCCACCAGCAAGTGGCCGGGACAAGGACTAGCGGGGCGGGAGACCCAGTACTTC
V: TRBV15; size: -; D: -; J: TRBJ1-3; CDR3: CATSTRTADSGNTIYF; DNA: TGTGCCACCAGCACACGGACAGCTGACTCTGGAAACACCATATATTTT
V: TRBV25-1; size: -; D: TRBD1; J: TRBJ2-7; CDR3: CASSRDRGGEQYF; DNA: TGTGCCAGCAGCCGGGACAGGGGAGGCGAGCAGTACTTC
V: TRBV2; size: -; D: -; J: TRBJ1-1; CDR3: CATQDSLAMNTEAFF; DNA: TGTGCCACACAGGACAGCTTGGCGATGAACACTGAAGCTTTCTTT
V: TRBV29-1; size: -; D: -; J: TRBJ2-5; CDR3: CSVEEGVGTYRETQYF; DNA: TGCAGCGTTGAGGAGGGGGTGGGGACATACAGAGAGACCCAGTACTTC
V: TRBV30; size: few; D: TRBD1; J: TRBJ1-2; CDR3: CAWNPGQLVGYTF; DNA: TGTGCCTGGAACCCGGGACAGCTCGTGGGCTACACCTTC